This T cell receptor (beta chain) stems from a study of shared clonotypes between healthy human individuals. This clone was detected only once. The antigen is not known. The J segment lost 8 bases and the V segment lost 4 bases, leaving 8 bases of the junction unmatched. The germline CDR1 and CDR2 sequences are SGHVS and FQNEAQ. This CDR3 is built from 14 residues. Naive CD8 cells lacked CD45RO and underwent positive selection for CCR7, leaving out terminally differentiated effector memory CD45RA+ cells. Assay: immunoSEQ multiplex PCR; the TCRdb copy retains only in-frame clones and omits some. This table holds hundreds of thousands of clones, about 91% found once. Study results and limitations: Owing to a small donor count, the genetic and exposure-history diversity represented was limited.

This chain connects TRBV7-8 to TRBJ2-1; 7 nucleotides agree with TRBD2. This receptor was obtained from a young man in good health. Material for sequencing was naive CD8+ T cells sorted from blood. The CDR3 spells CASSSSGGFHEQFF. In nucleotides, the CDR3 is TGTGCCAGCAGCTCCTCCGGGGGGTTCCATGAGCAGTTCTTC.